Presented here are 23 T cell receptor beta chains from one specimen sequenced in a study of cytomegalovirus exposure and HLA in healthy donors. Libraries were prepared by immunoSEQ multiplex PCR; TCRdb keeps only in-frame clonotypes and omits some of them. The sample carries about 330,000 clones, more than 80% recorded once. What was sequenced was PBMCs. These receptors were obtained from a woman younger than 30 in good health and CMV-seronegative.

For the CDR3, the DNA is TGTGCCAGTAGGACTAAAACGGGAACTATGAACACTGAAGCTTTCTTT. It codes for CASRTKTGTMNTEAFF. The rearrangement uses TRBV19 and TRBJ1-1; D uncertain. This CDR3 has 16 amino acids. The germline V gene has CDR1 LNHDA and CDR2 SQIVND (reference sequence). V was shortened by 6 bases and J by 0 bases, with 17 bases between the two germline ends.

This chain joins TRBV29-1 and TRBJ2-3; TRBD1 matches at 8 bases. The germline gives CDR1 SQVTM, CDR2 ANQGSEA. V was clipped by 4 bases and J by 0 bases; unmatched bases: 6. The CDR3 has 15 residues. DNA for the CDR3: TGCAGCGTTGCTCAGGACAGGGCTAGCACAGATACGCAGTATTTT. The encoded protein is CSVAQDRASTDTQYF.

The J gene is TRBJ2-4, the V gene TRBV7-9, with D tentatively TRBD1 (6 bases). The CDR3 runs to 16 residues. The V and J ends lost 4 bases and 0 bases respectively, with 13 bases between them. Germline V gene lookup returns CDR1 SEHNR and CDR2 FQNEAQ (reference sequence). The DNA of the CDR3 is TGTGCCAGCAGCTCCCTACAGGGTATAGCCAAAAACATTCAGTACTTC. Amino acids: CASSSLQGIAKNIQYF.

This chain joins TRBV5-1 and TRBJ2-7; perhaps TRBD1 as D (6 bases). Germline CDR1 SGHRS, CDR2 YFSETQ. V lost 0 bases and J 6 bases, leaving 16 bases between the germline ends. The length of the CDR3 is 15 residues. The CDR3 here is CASSLAQGTLSEQYF. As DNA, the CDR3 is TGCGCCAGCAGCTTGGCTCAGGGGACCCTCTCCGAGCAGTACTTC.

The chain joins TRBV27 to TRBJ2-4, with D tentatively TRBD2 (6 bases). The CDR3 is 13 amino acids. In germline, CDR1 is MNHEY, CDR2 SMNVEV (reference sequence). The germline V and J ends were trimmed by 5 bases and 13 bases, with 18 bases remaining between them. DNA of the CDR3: TGTGCCAGCAGTCCCCAACCGGGACTGACGCAGTACTTC. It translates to CASSPQPGLTQYF.

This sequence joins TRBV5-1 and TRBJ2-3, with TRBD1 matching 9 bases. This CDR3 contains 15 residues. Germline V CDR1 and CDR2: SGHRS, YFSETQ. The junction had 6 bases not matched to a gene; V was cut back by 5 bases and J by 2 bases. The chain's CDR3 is CASRQTGGFTDTQYF. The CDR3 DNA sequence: TGCGCCAGCAGGCAGACAGGGGGTTTCACAGATACGCAGTATTTT.

CDR3 DNA: TGCGCCAGCAGCCCCCAGACAGGGGCTAATGAAAAACTGTTTTTT. Its translation: CASSPQTGANEKLFF. The chain combines TRBV5-1 with TRBJ1-4; 8 bases line up with TRBD1. The CDR3 consists of 15 residues. The J segment lost 3 bases and the V segment lost 4 bases, leaving 5 bases of the junction unmatched. Per germline, CDR1 SGHRS and CDR2 YFSETQ.

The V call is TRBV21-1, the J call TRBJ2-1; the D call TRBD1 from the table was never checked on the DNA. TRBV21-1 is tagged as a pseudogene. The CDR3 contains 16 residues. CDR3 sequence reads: CASSKGRDREGNEQFF. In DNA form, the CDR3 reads TGTGCCAGCAGCAAAGGTCGGGACAGGGAGGGCAATGAGCAGTTCTTC.

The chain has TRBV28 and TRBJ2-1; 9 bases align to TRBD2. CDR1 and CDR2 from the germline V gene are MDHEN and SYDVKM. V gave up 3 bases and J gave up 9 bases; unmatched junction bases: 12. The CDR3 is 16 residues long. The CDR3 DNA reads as TGTGCCAGCAGTTTCATGGCGGGAGGGCCGAGTAGTGAGCAGTTCTTC. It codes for CASSFMAGGPSSEQFF. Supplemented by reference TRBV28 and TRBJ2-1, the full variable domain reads DVKVTQSSRYLVKRTGEKVFLECVQDMDHENMFWYRQDPGLGLRLIYFSYDVKMKEKGDIPEGYSVSREKKERFSLILESASTNQTSMYLCASSFMAGGPSSEQFFGPGTRLTVL.

The CDR3 region is CASSGTVESYEQYF. The CDR3 DNA is TGTGCCAGCAGCGGGACAGTGGAGTCCTACGAGCAGTACTTC. The chain carries TRBV14 and TRBJ2-7, with 7 bases identical to TRBD1. V gave up 5 bases and J gave up 1 base; unmatched junction bases: 5. Per germline, CDR1 SGHDN and CDR2 FVKESK. The length of the CDR3 is 14 residues. Supplemented by reference TRBV14 and TRBJ2-7, the full variable domain reads EAGVTQFPSHSVIEKGQTVTLRCDPISGHDNLYWYRRVMGKEIKFLLHFVKESKQDESGMPNNRFLAERTGGTYSTLKVQPAELEDSGVYFCASSGTVESYEQYFGPGTRLTVT.

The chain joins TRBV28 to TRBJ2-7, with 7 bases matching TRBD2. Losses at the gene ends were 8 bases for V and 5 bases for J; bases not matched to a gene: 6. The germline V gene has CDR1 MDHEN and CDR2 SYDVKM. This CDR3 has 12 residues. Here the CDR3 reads CASESGMNEQYF. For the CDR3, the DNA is TGTGCCAGCGAAAGCGGGATGAACGAGCAGTACTTC.

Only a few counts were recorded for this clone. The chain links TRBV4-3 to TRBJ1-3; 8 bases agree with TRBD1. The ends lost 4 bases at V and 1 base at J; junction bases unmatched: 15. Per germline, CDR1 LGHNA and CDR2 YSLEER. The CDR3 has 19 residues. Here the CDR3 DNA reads TGCGCCAGCAGCCCCCAAGCGAGGACAGGGTCTGGATCTGGAAACACCATATATTTT. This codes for CASSPQARTGSGSGNTIYF.

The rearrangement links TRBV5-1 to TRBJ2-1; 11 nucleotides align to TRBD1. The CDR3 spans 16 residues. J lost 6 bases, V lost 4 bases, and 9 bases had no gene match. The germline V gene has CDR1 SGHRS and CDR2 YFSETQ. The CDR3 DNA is TGCGCCAGCAGCATCGGACAGGGGGCGCAGGGCAATGAGCAGTTCTTC. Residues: CASSIGQGAQGNEQFF.

The CDR3 bases are TGTGCCAGCAGTGGAACCAGTGGCACTGAAGCTTTCTTT. Its translation is CASSGTSGTEAFF. The chain is built from TRBV6-1 and TRBJ1-1; no clear D gene. This CDR3 is 13 amino acids long. Trimming took off 4 bases at V and 4 bases at J, with 10 bases between the two ends. Germline-derived CDR1 and CDR2 are MNHNS and SASEGT.

The CDR3 region has the DNA TGCGCCAGCAGCCCAGACAGGGCCCAAGATACGCAGTATTTT. Its translation is CASSPDRAQDTQYF. The rearrangement uses TRBV5-1 and TRBJ2-3; TRBD1 matches 7 bases. Germline CDR1 reads SGHRS; CDR2 reads YFSETQ. This CDR3 comprises 14 residues. V lost 4 bases, J lost 5 bases, and 7 bases stayed unmatched.

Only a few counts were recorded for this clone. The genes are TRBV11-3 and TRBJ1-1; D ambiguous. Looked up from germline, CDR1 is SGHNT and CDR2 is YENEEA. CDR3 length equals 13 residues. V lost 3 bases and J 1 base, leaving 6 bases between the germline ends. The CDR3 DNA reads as TGTGCCAGCAGCTTGGGAGCGAACACTGAAGCTTTCTTT. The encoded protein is CASSLGANTEAFF.

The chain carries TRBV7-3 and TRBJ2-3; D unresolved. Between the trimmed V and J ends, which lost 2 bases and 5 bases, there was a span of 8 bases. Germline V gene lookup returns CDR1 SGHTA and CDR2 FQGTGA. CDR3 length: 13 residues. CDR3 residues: CASSLSLVDTQYF. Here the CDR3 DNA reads TGTGCCAGCAGCTTATCCCTAGTAGATACGCAGTATTTT.

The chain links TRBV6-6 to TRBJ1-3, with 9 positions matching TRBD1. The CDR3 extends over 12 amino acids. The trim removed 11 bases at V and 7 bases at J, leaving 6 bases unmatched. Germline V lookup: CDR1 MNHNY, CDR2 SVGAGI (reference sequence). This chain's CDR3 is CAVGTGLNTIYF. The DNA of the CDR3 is TGTGCCGTCGGGACAGGGCTCAACACCATATATTTT.

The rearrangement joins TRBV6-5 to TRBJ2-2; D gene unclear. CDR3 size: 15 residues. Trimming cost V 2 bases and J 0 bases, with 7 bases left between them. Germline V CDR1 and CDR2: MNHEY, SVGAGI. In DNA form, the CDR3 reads TGTGCCAGCAGTTACGACACCACGAACACCGGGGAGCTGTTTTTT. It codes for CASSYDTTNTGELFF.

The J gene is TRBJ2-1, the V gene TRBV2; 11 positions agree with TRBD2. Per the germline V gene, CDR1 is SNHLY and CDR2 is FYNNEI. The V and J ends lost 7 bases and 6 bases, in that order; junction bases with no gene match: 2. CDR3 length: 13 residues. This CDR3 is CASKLAGVNEQFF. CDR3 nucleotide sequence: TGTGCCAGCAAACTAGCGGGAGTCAATGAGCAGTTCTTC.

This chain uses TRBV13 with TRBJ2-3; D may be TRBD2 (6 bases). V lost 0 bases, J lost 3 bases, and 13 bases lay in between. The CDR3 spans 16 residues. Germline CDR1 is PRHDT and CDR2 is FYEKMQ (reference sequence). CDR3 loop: CASSLGGTEATDTQYF. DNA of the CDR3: TGTGCCAGCAGCTTAGGTGGGACTGAGGCGACAGATACGCAGTATTTT.

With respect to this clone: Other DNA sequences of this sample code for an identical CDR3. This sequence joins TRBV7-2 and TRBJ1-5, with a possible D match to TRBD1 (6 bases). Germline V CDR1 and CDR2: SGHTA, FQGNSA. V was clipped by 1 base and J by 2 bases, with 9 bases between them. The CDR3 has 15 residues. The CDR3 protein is CASSLVGGGNQPQHF. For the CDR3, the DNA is TGTGCCAGCAGCTTAGTAGGGGGGGGCAATCAGCCCCAGCATTTT.

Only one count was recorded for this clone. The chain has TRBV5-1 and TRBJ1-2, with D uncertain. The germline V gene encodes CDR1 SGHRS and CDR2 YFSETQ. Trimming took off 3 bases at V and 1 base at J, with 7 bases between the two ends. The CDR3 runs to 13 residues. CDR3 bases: TGCGCCAGCAGCTCCGACATTAACTATGGCTACACCTTC. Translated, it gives CASSSDINYGYTF.